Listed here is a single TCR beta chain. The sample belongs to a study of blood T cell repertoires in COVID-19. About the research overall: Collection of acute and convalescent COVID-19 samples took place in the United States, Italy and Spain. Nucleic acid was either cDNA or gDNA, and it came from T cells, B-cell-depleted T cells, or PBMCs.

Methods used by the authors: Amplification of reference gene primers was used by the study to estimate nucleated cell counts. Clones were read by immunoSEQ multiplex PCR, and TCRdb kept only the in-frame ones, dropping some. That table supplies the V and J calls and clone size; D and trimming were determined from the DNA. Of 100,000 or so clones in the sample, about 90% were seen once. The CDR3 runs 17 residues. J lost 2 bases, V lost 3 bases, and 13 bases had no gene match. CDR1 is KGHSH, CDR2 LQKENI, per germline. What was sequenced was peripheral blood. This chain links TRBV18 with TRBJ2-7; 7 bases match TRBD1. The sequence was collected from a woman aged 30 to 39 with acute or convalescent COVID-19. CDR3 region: CASSPLPSTGPTYEQYF. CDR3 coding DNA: TGTGCCAGCTCACCCTTACCCTCGACAGGGCCCACCTACGAGCAGTACTTC.